These T cell receptor beta chains were read from a single sample in a study of CD8 T cells in ankylosing spondylitis. Via MiXCR, TCRdb re-called the 5' RACE reads, giving one row per CDR3 protein. The sample carries some 200,000 distinct CDR3 sequences, roughly 13% recorded once. The sequencing sample was made of blood, either unsorted or a sorted T cell fraction (not recorded which). All receptors come from a male donor with ankylosing spondylitis or in good health (not recorded which). Both conserved end residues are part of each CDR3. Fields, in order: V gene, D gene, clone size, J gene, CDR3 protein, CDR3 DNA. A D gene is named only where the DNA matches it firmly. Part of the rows lack a size; the others show once, few, many or a class for expanded clones.

>TRBV7-9|TRBD1|many|TRBJ1-1
CASSARDRYTEAFF
TGTGCCAGCAGCGCCCGGGACAGATACACTGAAGCTTTCTTT
>TRBV20-1|TRBD2|.|TRBJ2-7
CSGLANNLYEQYF
TGCAGTGGACTAGCCAACAACCTCTACGAGCAGTACTTC
>TRBV7-9|.|.|TRBJ1-5
CASSLEAEQPQHF
TGTGCCAGCAGCTTAGAAGCGGAGCAGCCCCAGCATTTT
>TRBV24-1|TRBD2|few|TRBJ2-5
CATSEGGVRGQETQYF
TGTGCCACCAGTGAGGGGGGGGTGAGGGGACAAGAGACCCAGTACTTC
>TRBV6-4|TRBD2|few|TRBJ2-1
CASSAGLAGGDNEQFF
TGTGCCAGCAGCGCCGGACTAGCGGGGGGGGACAATGAGCAGTTCTTC
>TRBV12-3/TRBV12-4|TRBD1|few|TRBJ1-3
CASSLATGDSGNTIYF
TGTGCCAGCAGTTTAGCGACAGGGGACTCTGGAAACACCATATATTTT
>TRBV3-1|TRBD1|few|TRBJ2-7
CASSPSGQGRYEQYF
TGTGCCAGCAGCCCTTCCGGACAGGGGCGCTACGAGCAGTACTTC
>TRBV7-9|TRBD2|.|TRBJ2-7
CASSLGVTSVYEQYF
TGTGCCAGCAGCTTAGGAGTGACTAGCGTCTACGAGCAGTACTTC
>TRBV4-2|.|few|TRBJ1-1
CASSGGGLGGTEAFF
TGTGCCAGCAGCGGAGGCGGGTTAGGGGGAACTGAAGCTTTCTTT
>TRBV10-3|.|.|TRBJ2-1
CAISAPPGSGGGNEQFF
TGTGCCATCAGTGCCCCTCCGGGGAGCGGAGGAGGCAATGAGCAGTTCTTC
>TRBV4-1|.|.|TRBJ1-1
CASSQGGSLSMMNTEAFF
TGCGCCAGCAGCCAAGGGGGGAGTCTTTCTATGATGAACACTGAAGCTTTCTTT
>TRBV10-3|TRBD2|.|TRBJ2-1
CAISELAGGENNEQFF
TGTGCCATCAGTGAACTAGCGGGGGGGGAGAACAATGAGCAGTTCTTC
>TRBV11-2|.|.|TRBJ2-7
CASSLGPDPYEQYF
TGTGCCAGCAGCTTAGGGCCAGATCCCTACGAGCAGTACTTC
>TRBV13|TRBD1|few|TRBJ1-1
CASSPSGTGWITEAFF
TGTGCCAGCAGCCCCTCCGGGACAGGGTGGATCACTGAAGCTTTCTTT
>TRBV12-3/TRBV12-4|TRBD2|.|TRBJ2-7
CASSPGLAGPNF
TGTGCCAGCAGCCCGGGACTAGCGGGGCCAAACTTC
>TRBV30|.|once|TRBJ1-2
CAWSVRSRDGYTF
TGTGCCTGGAGTGTAAGGTCGAGGGATGGCTACACCTTC
>TRBV12-3/TRBV12-4|.|many|TRBJ1-2
CASSFGGGANGYTF
TGTGCCAGCAGTTTTGGCGGGGGAGCCAATGGCTACACCTTC
>TRBV11-2|TRBD2|few|TRBJ2-1
CASSLDGTSGRGSNEQFF
TGTGCCAGCAGCTTAGACGGGACTAGCGGGAGGGGGTCGAATGAGCAGTTCTTC
>TRBV29-1|.|many|TRBJ2-7
CSVENNSYEQYF
TGCAGCGTTGAAAACAACTCCTACGAGCAGTACTTC
>TRBV10-1|TRBD1|many|TRBJ1-5
CASSEGHRGNQPQHF
TGCGCCAGCAGTGAGGGTCACAGGGGGAATCAGCCCCAGCATTTT
>TRBV5-1|.|many|TRBJ2-2
CASASSGELFF
TGCGCCAGCGCCTCAAGCGGGGAGCTGTTTTTT
>TRBV7-6|.|many|TRBJ2-1
CASSQDLGIYNEQFF
TGTGCCAGCAGTCAGGACCTGGGGATCTACAATGAGCAGTTCTTC
>TRBV6-2/TRBV6-3|TRBD2|.|TRBJ2-3
CASSQHSGTPDTQYF
TGTGCCAGCAGCCAACACAGCGGGACCCCAGATACGCAGTATTTT
>TRBV7-2|.|.|TRBJ2-7
CASSPPTSYEQYF
TGTGCCAGCAGTCCGCCTACTAGCTACGAGCAGTACTTC
>TRBV7-9|.|few|TRBJ2-5
CASRAGKETQYF
TGTGCCAGCCGGGCAGGAAAAGAGACCCAGTACTTC
>TRBV10-2|.|.|TRBJ1-6
CASSEVGASSYNSPLHF
TGCGCCAGCAGTGAGGTCGGGGCGAGCTCCTATAATTCACCCCTCCACTTT
>TRBV20-1|TRBD2|medium-sized|TRBJ2-2
CSAKRLAGPDTGELFF
TGCAGTGCTAAACGACTAGCGGGACCCGACACCGGGGAGCTGTTTTTT
>TRBV7-8|TRBD2|few|TRBJ2-7
CASSPTLLLAVYEQYF
TGTGCCAGCAGTCCTACTCTCTTACTAGCGGTCTACGAGCAGTACTTC
>TRBV5-6|TRBD1|few|TRBJ2-3
CASSFVGQGDTDTQYF
TGTGCCAGCAGCTTTGTAGGGCAGGGGGACACAGATACGCAGTATTTT
>TRBV15|.|.|TRBJ2-3
CATSPPREGGTDTQYF
TGTGCCACCAGCCCCCCGAGGGAGGGGGGCACAGATACGCAGTATTTT
>TRBV6-2/TRBV6-3|.|few|TRBJ2-6
CASGEALNVLTF
TGTGCCAGCGGGGAGGCCCTCAACGTCCTGACTTTC
>TRBV9|TRBD2|.|TRBJ2-1
CASSQWEWTSGRPPVLNEQFF
TGTGCCAGCAGCCAGTGGGAGTGGACTAGCGGGAGGCCCCCTGTTCTCAATGAGCAGTTCTTC
>TRBV4-1|.|few|TRBJ1-1
CASSQEGKPKWNTEAFF
TGCGCCAGCAGCCAAGAAGGGAAGCCTAAGTGGAACACTGAAGCTTTCTTT
>TRBV2|.|medium-sized|TRBJ1-6
CASSERDPSSYNSPLHF
TGTGCCAGCAGTGAACGTGATCCGAGCTCCTATAATTCACCCCTCCACTTT
>TRBV20-1|.|.|TRBJ1-1
CSARELGPWEAFF
TGCAGTGCTAGAGAATTGGGACCCTGGGAGGCTTTCTTT
>TRBV5-1|TRBD2|many|TRBJ2-7
CASSAGTSASYEQYF
TGCGCCAGCAGCGCCGGGACTAGCGCATCCTACGAGCAGTACTTC
>TRBV10-3|TRBD2|.|TRBJ2-5
CAIGLAGPQETQYF
TGTGCCATCGGCCTAGCGGGGCCTCAAGAGACCCAGTACTTC
>TRBV30|TRBD2|few|TRBJ2-1
CAWTHRWTSGRSSYNEQFF
TGTGCCTGGACTCACCGTTGGACTAGCGGGAGAAGCTCCTACAATGAGCAGTTCTTC
>TRBV4-1|.|.|TRBJ2-7
CASSQAPGDGYEQYF
TGCGCCAGCAGCCAAGCTCCAGGGGATGGATACGAGCAGTACTTC
>TRBV7-6|TRBD2|.|TRBJ2-7
CASSLESGTTNSYEQYF
TGTGCCAGCAGCTTAGAGTCCGGGACTACAAATTCCTACGAGCAGTACTTC
>TRBV7-2|TRBD1|few|TRBJ1-2
CASSLWDSFNYGYTF
TGTGCCAGCAGCTTATGGGACAGCTTTAACTATGGCTACACCTTC
>TRBV5-1|TRBD1|few|TRBJ2-2
CASSLPRDRDPTGELFF
TGCGCCAGCAGCTTGCCCCGGGACAGGGATCCCACCGGGGAGCTGTTTTTT
>TRBV10-2|.|.|TRBJ1-2
CASSGHWVAGYTF
TGCGCCAGCTCGGGACATTGGGTGGCTGGCTACACCTTC
>TRBV27|TRBD2|many|TRBJ2-7
CASSPGLPSSYEQYF
TGTGCCAGCAGTCCGGGACTACCAAGCTCCTACGAGCAGTACTTC
>TRBV5-5|.|few|TRBJ2-1
CASSLDRDGGNEQFF
TGTGCCAGCAGCTTGGACAGGGATGGGGGGAATGAGCAGTTCTTC
>TRBV21-1|.|.|TRBJ2-1
CASGSGTSGTSYNEQFF
TGTGCCAGCGGTTCCGGGACTAGCGGGACCTCCTACAATGAGCAGTTCTTC
>TRBV4-1|TRBD1|few|TRBJ2-3
CASGDRGDTQYF
TGCGCCAGCGGCGACAGGGGTGATACGCAGTATTTT
>TRBV6-5|.|few|TRBJ2-3
CASSYSVPLGTDTQYF
TGTGCCAGCAGTTACTCGGTGCCCCTGGGCACAGATACGCAGTATTTT
>TRBV5-6|TRBD1|few|TRBJ1-6
CASSLRTGQSPLHF
TGTGCCAGCAGCTTGAGGACAGGCCAATCACCCCTCCACTTT
>TRBV27|.|.|TRBJ2-2
CASSLKAVGVHTGELFF
TGTGCCAGCAGTTTAAAAGCGGTCGGGGTCCACACCGGGGAGCTGTTTTTT
>TRBV12-3/TRBV12-4|.|.|TRBJ2-3
CASSPRAVTDTQYF
TGTGCCAGCAGTCCCCGAGCGGTCACAGATACGCAGTATTTT
>TRBV6-1|TRBD1|many|TRBJ1-5
CASTDSGTGVLGNQPQHF
TGTGCCAGCACAGACTCCGGGACAGGGGTCTTAGGCAATCAGCCCCAGCATTTT
>TRBV4-1|.|many|TRBJ2-1
CASSQARWGEQFF
TGCGCCAGCAGCCAGGCCCGATGGGGTGAGCAGTTCTTC
>TRBV4-1|.|.|TRBJ2-7
CASSFRDTPYEQYF
TGCGCCAGCAGCTTCCGGGACACTCCCTACGAGCAGTACTTC
>TRBV7-2|.|.|TRBJ2-7
CASSPVPGTAYEQYF
TGTGCCAGCAGCCCCGTACCGGGGACTGCCTACGAGCAGTACTTC